The 13 T cell receptor beta chains below were found in one sample sequenced in a study of shared T cell receptors in the human thymus. Here immunoSEQ multiplex PCR was the method, and the copy in TCRdb shows in-frame clones only, minus some. The sample has 500,000 to 750,000 clones, approximately 88% seen once. This sample also appeared in a second study, on human thymus T cells.

Sample: thymocytes. These receptors originate from a boy younger than two with a congenital heart defect.

J is TRBJ1-4 and V is TRBV6-1; a possible D gene is TRBD1 (5 bases). Germline V gives CDR1 MNHNS, CDR2 SASEGT. CDR3 length equals 15 residues. The ends were cut back, 2 bases at V and 6 bases at J, with 13 bases in the middle. CDR3: CASSETRGWDEKLFF. The DNA for the CDR3 is TGTGCCAGCAGTGAAACACGGGGGTGGGATGAAAAACTGTTTTTT.

The J gene is TRBJ2-7, the V gene TRBV6-1, with TRBD2 identical over 8 bases. Trimming removed 2 bases from V and 3 bases from J; junction bases left unmatched: 12. Germline V lookup: CDR1 MNHNS, CDR2 SASEGT. CDR3 size: 17 residues. The CDR3 bases are TGTGCCAGCAGTGAACGCCCTGGACTAGCATCGGACTACGAGCAGTACTTC. Encoded protein: CASSERPGLASDYEQYF.

This chain uses TRBV4-1 with TRBJ2-1; 9 nucleotides align to TRBD2. CDR3 length: 15 residues. CDR1 is MGHRA, CDR2 YSYEKL, per germline. V was clipped by 2 bases and J by 6 bases; unmatched bases: 5. Here the CDR3 reads CASSQKAGGANEQFF. The CDR3 bases are TGCGCCAGCAGCCAAAAAGCGGGAGGAGCCAATGAGCAGTTCTTC.

V usage is TRBV7-9 and J usage is TRBJ2-6, with 10 nucleotides matching TRBD1. Germline V gene lookup returns CDR1 SEHNR and CDR2 FQNEAQ (reference sequence). This CDR3 is 17 amino acids long. Trimming cost V 5 bases and J 0 bases; bases outside gene matches: 4. The CDR3 spells CASSPWDRGSGANVLTF. The DNA for the CDR3 is TGTGCCAGCAGCCCATGGGACAGGGGCTCTGGGGCCAACGTCCTGACTTTC.

This clone occurred once. The rearrangement joins TRBV7-2 to TRBJ2-3, with 10 bases that match TRBD1. CDR1 and CDR2 from the germline V gene are SGHTA and FQGNSA. The length of the CDR3 is 16 residues. V lost 5 bases to trimming and J lost 1 base; unmatched junction nucleotides: 6. CDR3: CASSLPGTGGTDTQYF. CDR3 nucleotide sequence: TGTGCCAGCAGCCTGCCCGGGACAGGGGGCACAGATACGCAGTATTTT.

The V gene is TRBV18, the J gene TRBJ2-1; the match to TRBD2 covers 11 bases. Germline trimming cut 4 bases from V and 6 bases from J; bases unmatched to any gene: 8. This CDR3 has 16 amino acids. Germline V gives CDR1 KGHSH, CDR2 LQKENI. The CDR3 region is CASSRPTSGKVNEQFF. Written as DNA, the CDR3 is TGTGCCAGCTCACGGCCGACTAGCGGGAAAGTCAATGAGCAGTTCTTC.

The chain couples TRBV11-2 to TRBJ2-1; TRBD2 agrees at 7 bases. Germline assignment: CDR1 SGHAT and CDR2 FQNNGV. The V and J ends lost 1 base and 4 bases, in that order; junction bases with no gene match: 13. This CDR3 has 18 amino acids. CDR3 nucleotides: TGTGCCAGCAGCTTAGGCTTTGGGGGGAGGGTCTCTTACAATGAGCAGTTCTTC. Translating it yields CASSLGFGGRVSYNEQFF.

The V call is TRBV7-6, the J call TRBJ2-7, with D tentatively TRBD2 (5 bases). The V and J ends lost 4 bases and 5 bases respectively, with 15 bases between them. Per germline, CDR1 SGHVS and CDR2 FNYEAQ. The CDR3 is made up of 14 amino acids. The CDR3 loop is CASSSPGEFHEQYF. The DNA of the CDR3 is TGTGCCAGCAGCTCTCCCGGGGAGTTCCACGAGCAGTACTTC.

V is TRBV5-4 and J is TRBJ2-2; D remains ambiguous. The length of the CDR3 is 14 residues. V lost 2 bases, J lost 1 base, and 6 bases lay in between. Germline CDR1 is SGHNT and CDR2 is YYREEE (reference sequence). The CDR3 is CASSLVENTGELFF. The CDR3 coding sequence is TGTGCCAGCAGCTTAGTAGAGAACACCGGGGAGCTGTTTTTT.

The CDR3 nucleotides are TGTGCCAGCAGTGATTGGCAGGGGAGCTCCTACAATGAGCAGTTCTTC. It encodes CASSDWQGSSYNEQFF. This chain links TRBV25-1 with TRBJ2-1, with a tentative D call TRBD1 (6 bases). Germline CDR1 MGHDK, CDR2 SYGVNS. V gave up 3 bases and J gave up 0 bases, with 12 bases separating them. CDR3 size: 16 residues.

V gene TRBV6-1 combines with J gene TRBJ2-7, with TRBD2 matching 10 bases. Germline V CDR1 and CDR2: MNHNS, SASEGT. The CDR3 runs to 18 residues. The trim removed 0 bases at V and 3 bases at J, leaving 11 bases unmatched. CDR3 nucleotides: TGTGCCAGCAGTGAAGCCTTCCAGCGGGAGGGGAATTTCTACGAGCAGTACTTC. The encoded protein is CASSEAFQREGNFYEQYF.

The rearrangement links TRBV7-9 to TRBJ1-1; 8 bases are shared with TRBD1. V lost 3 bases, J lost 2 bases, and 11 bases stayed unmatched. Germline V lookup: CDR1 SEHNR, CDR2 FQNEAQ (reference sequence). The CDR3 extends over 17 amino acids. As DNA, the CDR3 is TGTGCCAGCAGCTTGGGGGGACAGGACCCCCCAAACACTGAAGCTTTCTTT. This sequence encodes CASSLGGQDPPNTEAFF.

This rearrangement joins TRBV4-2 to TRBJ1-5, with D tentatively TRBD1 (5 bases). Trimming took 0 bases from V and 4 from J, leaving 10 bases between them. The germline gives CDR1 LGHNA, CDR2 YNFKEQ. The CDR3 loop spans 15 amino acids. This CDR3 reads CASSQDYGGNQPQHF. The CDR3 coding sequence is TGTGCCAGCAGCCAAGATTACGGGGGGAATCAGCCCCAGCATTTT.